This record looks at one TCR beta chain sequence and its context. The entry originates in a study of blood T cell repertoires in COVID-19. Study at large: From T cells, B-cell-depleted T cells, or PBMCs came the material, which was cDNA or gDNA.

This table comes from immunoSEQ multiplex PCR, and its TCRdb copy is limited to in-frame clones, with some not included. This sample has some 200,000 clones, with approximately 78% found just once. Germline V lookup: CDR1 MNHEY, CDR2 SMNVEV (reference sequence). The CDR3 length is 12 residues. Trimming cost V 6 bases and J 4 bases; bases outside gene matches: 1. Sample: peripheral blood. The sequence was collected from a woman aged 35 to 49 with acute or convalescent COVID-19. V and J are TRBV27 and TRBJ2-7, with 9 bases lining up with TRBD2. In nucleotides, the CDR3 is TGTGCCAGCAGGGGACTAGCATACGAGCAGTACTTC. Protein: CASRGLAYEQYF.